This entry lists 25 T cell receptor beta chains sequenced from one sample in a study of T-cell memory formation after mild COVID-19. TCRdb fed the 5' RACE reads into MiXCR, producing one record per CDR3 protein. The table has roughly 370,000 distinct CDR3 sequences, roughly 15% seen once. Sequenced material: PBMCs or a T cell subset sorted from them (not recorded which). Receptors were obtained from a man younger than 30 who had mild COVID-19 (a few samples of this study predate the infection). Cell type and time point are not known.

The table lists this clonotype with a few counts. The chain is built from TRBV3-1 and TRBJ1-2; no clear D gene. Germline-derived CDR1 and CDR2 are LGHDT and YNNKEL (reference sequence). The CDR3 covers 13 residues. The V and J ends lost 4 bases and 2 bases respectively, with 8 bases between them. CDR3 bases: TGTGCCAGCAGCCGAAGTCACAACTATGGCTACACCTTC. Translation gives CASSRSHNYGYTF.

This sequence joins TRBV9 and TRBJ1-1; D gene unclear. The germline gives CDR1 SGDLS, CDR2 YYNGEE. The V end lost 4 bases, the J end lost 3 bases, and 13 bases lay between the germline ends. This CDR3 has 14 residues. CDR3 nucleotide sequence: TGTGCCAGCAGCCCCCAGACGGCCGACACTGAAGCTTTCTTT. Translating gives CASSPQTADTEAFF.

The rearrangement uses TRBV12-3 or TRBV12-4 and TRBJ2-5; TRBD2 is a possible D gene (5 bases). The CDR3 consists of 15 residues. The V end was cut by 5 bases, the J end by 5 bases, with 18 bases between. CDR3 sequence (DNA): TGTGCCAGCAGTCCTCCCGGCCCCGGGATGGAGACCCAGTACTTC. Translating it yields CASSPPGPGMETQYF.

This clonotype occurred many times. This sequence joins TRBV4-1 and TRBJ1-1; TRBD1 aligns across 7 bases. CDR1 MGHRA and CDR2 YSYEKL come from the germline V gene. Trimming removed 4 bases from V and 0 bases from J; junction bases left unmatched: 20. This CDR3 has 20 amino acids. CDR3 nucleotide sequence: TGCGCCAGCAGCCCACGGCAGGGGGTACGTACCACGGAAATGAACACTGAAGCTTTCTTT. Translating gives CASSPRQGVRTTEMNTEAFF.

The rearrangement joins TRBV29-1 to TRBJ2-3, with 7 bases fitting TRBD2. Germline-derived CDR1 and CDR2 are SQVTM and ANQGSEA. Germline trimming cut 3 bases from V and 3 bases from J; bases unmatched to any gene: 3. This CDR3 contains 13 residues. Here the CDR3 reads CSVDGRRTDTQYF. CDR3 nucleotide sequence: TGCAGCGTTGACGGGAGGCGGACAGATACGCAGTATTTT.

This clonotype showed up just a few times. The V and J genes are TRBV5-6 and TRBJ2-7, with unresolved D. CDR3 length: 13 residues. Trimming shortened V by 2 bases and J by 1 base, and 7 bases separated the two germline ends. Germline values: CDR1 SGHDT, CDR2 YYEEEE. CDR3 sequence (DNA): TGTGCCAGCAGCTTAGAGGCGTCCTACGAGCAGTACTTC. Protein: CASSLEASYEQYF.

The chain combines TRBV7-9 with TRBJ2-5, with 7 positions matching TRBD1. Germline CDR1 is SEHNR and CDR2 is FQNEAQ (reference sequence). This CDR3 contains 15 residues. V was clipped by 1 base and J by 5 bases; unmatched bases: 7. CDR3 nucleotide sequence: TGTGCCAGCAGCTTAGAGGGCAGGGGGTCGGAGACCCAGTACTTC. Translated: CASSLEGRGSETQYF.

This clonotype was recorded a few times. This CDR3 is CASSLKGSGGPTDTQYF. In DNA, the CDR3 is TGTGCCAGCAGCCTCAAAGGTAGCGGGGGGCCCACAGATACGCAGTATTTT. The gene calls are TRBV7-3 and TRBJ2-3, with TRBD2 matching 10 bases. Per germline, CDR1 SGHTA and CDR2 FQGTGA. The CDR3 is made up of 17 amino acids. The ends lost 5 bases at V and 2 bases at J; junction bases unmatched: 10. Combining the CDR3 with reference TRBV7-3 and TRBJ2-3 gives the whole variable domain GAGVSQTPSNKVTEKGKYVELRCDPISGHTALYWYRQSLGQGPEFLIYFQGTGAADDSGLPNDRFFAVRPEGSVSTLKIQRTERGDSAVYLCASSLKGSGGPTDTQYFGPGTRLTVL.

This chain links TRBV9 with TRBJ2-3, with 10 bases matching TRBD2. Losses at the gene ends were 0 bases for V and 6 bases for J; bases not matched to a gene: 4. The CDR3 consists of 15 residues. The germline CDR1 and CDR2 sequences are SGDLS and YYNGEE. CDR3 protein: CASSVASLAGDTQYF. CDR3 coding DNA: TGTGCCAGCAGCGTAGCGTCACTAGCGGGGGATACGCAGTATTTT.

In this sample, this clonotype turned up many times. This chain joins TRBV29-1 and TRBJ1-4; 9 bases match TRBD1. The V segment lost 6 bases and the J segment 5 bases; nucleotides outside the gene matches: 7. Germline V CDR1 and CDR2: SQVTM, ANQGSEA. The CDR3 runs to 14 residues. This CDR3 reads CSVGGGQGNEKLFF. The CDR3 coding sequence is TGCAGCGTCGGAGGGGGACAGGGAAATGAAAAACTGTTTTTT. Full variable domain (remainder filled in from reference TRBV29-1 and TRBJ1-4): SAVISQKPSRDICQRGTSLTIQCQVDSQVTMMFWYRQQPGQSLTLIATANQGSEATYESGFVIDKFPISRPNLTFSTLTVSNMSPEDSSIYLCSVGGGQGNEKLFFGSGTQLSVL.

There are a few counts of this clonotype. The chain employs TRBV5-1 and TRBJ2-1; 8 bases map to TRBD2. With 4 bases clipped from V and 3 bases from J, the junction kept 12 bases outside the gene matches. The CDR3 has 17 amino acids. CDR1 is SGHRS, CDR2 YFSETQ, per germline. Written as DNA, the CDR3 is TGCGCCAGCAGCGGAGGCGGGGGGTCTCACGGCTACAATGAGCAGTTCTTC. This gives the protein CASSGGGGSHGYNEQFF. The whole variable domain, filled in from reference TRBV5-1 and TRBJ2-1, reads KAGVTQTPRYLIKTRGQQVTLSCSPISGHRSVSWYQQTPGQGLQFLFEYFSETQRNKGNFPGRFSGRQFSNSRSEMNVSTLELGDSALYLCASSGGGGSHGYNEQFFGPGTRLTVL.

The chain joins TRBV6-2 or TRBV6-3 to TRBJ2-7; no clear D. The CDR3 extends over 12 amino acids. Per the germline V gene, CDR1 is MNHEY and CDR2 is SVGEGT. V was trimmed by 5 bases and J by 4 bases, leaving 9 bases between them. The CDR3 loop is CASSLDQYEQYV. In DNA, the CDR3 is TGTGCCAGCAGTCTGGACCAATACGAGCAGTACGTC.

J is TRBJ2-3 and V is TRBV29-1, with 7 bases that match TRBD1. Germline V gene lookup returns CDR1 SQVTM and CDR2 ANQGSEA. Trimming at V came to 7 bases and at J to 0 bases, leaving 10 bases not matched to a gene. This CDR3 has 15 residues. The CDR3 protein is CSANPQGQSTDTQYF. CDR3 in DNA: TGCAGCGCCAACCCGCAGGGACAGAGCACAGATACGCAGTATTTT.

The gene calls are TRBV7-3 and TRBJ2-3, with TRBD2 matching 10 bases. Germline V gene lookup returns CDR1 SGHTA and CDR2 FQGTGA. The V segment lost 4 bases and the J segment 3 bases; nucleotides outside the gene matches: 4. This CDR3 has 15 amino acids. The CDR3 nucleotides read TGTGCCAGCAGCTATACTAGCGGGGTTACAGATACGCAGTATTTT. This sequence encodes CASSYTSGVTDTQYF.

The J gene is TRBJ1-6, the V gene TRBV6-5; possible D gene TRBD1, 6 bases. This CDR3 region has 14 residues. Trimming took off 7 bases at V and 9 bases at J, with 16 bases between the two ends. The germline V gene encodes CDR1 MNHEY and CDR2 SVGAGI. In DNA, the CDR3 is TGTGCCAGCAACAAAGGACAGTTCAGTTCACCCCTCCACTTT. Translated: CASNKGQFSSPLHF.

The chain links TRBV6-1 to TRBJ2-2; no clear D gene. This CDR3 comprises 15 residues. V was clipped by 5 bases and J by 0 bases, with 10 bases between them. Germline loops: CDR1 MNHNS, CDR2 SASEGT. The CDR3 DNA reads as TGTGCCAGCAGTATACGCCCCTCGAACACCGGGGAGCTGTTTTTT. It translates to CASSIRPSNTGELFF.

This clonotype turned up a few times. The rearrangement joins TRBV19 to TRBJ2-3, with 7 bases matching TRBD2. J lost 3 bases, V lost 5 bases, and 5 bases had no gene match. This CDR3 is built from 14 residues. Germline V gene sequence: CDR1 LNHDA, CDR2 SQIVND (reference sequence). The CDR3 spells CASSSDGGTDTQYF. CDR3 nucleotide sequence: TGTGCCAGTAGTTCGGACGGGGGGACAGATACGCAGTATTTT.

The table lists this clonotype with many counts. The chain recombines TRBV7-2 with TRBJ2-1; 9 nucleotides match TRBD2. Germline V gene sequence: CDR1 SGHTA, CDR2 FQGNSA. V trimming: 7 bases; J trimming: 7 bases; junction bases outside the gene matches: 11. CDR3 length: 15 residues. The CDR3 region is CASTPLAGSRNEQFF. The CDR3 DNA is TGTGCCAGCACCCCTCTAGCGGGGTCAAGGAATGAGCAGTTCTTC.

This clonotype has a count of ten or more. This chain links TRBV7-2 with TRBJ1-1, with D uncertain. This CDR3 is 14 amino acids long. Looked up from germline, CDR1 is SGHTA and CDR2 is FQGNSA. The ends were cut back, 2 bases at V and 4 bases at J, with 11 bases in the middle. This CDR3 reads CASSLTLVSTEAFF. DNA for the CDR3: TGTGCCAGCAGCTTAACTTTGGTTTCCACTGAAGCTTTCTTT.

J is TRBJ1-2 and V is TRBV7-9; 9 nucleotides match TRBD1. Trimming removed 2 bases from V and 1 base from J; junction bases left unmatched: 8. From germline, CDR1 is SEHNR and CDR2 FQNEAQ (reference sequence). This CDR3 region has 17 residues. Here the CDR3 DNA reads TGTGCCAGCAGCTTACTCACAGGGGGCGAGGGTAACTATGGCTACACCTTC. This sequence encodes CASSLLTGGEGNYGYTF.

This clonotype was recorded many times. The V and J genes are TRBV12-3 or TRBV12-4 and TRBJ2-1, with D maybe TRBD1 (5 bases). V was clipped by 6 bases and J by 5 bases, with 17 bases between them. The CDR3 has 15 amino acids. CDR3 bases: TGTGCCAGCAGCCTGGGCAGGGAATTCCACAATGAGCAGTTCTTC. Encoded protein: CASSLGREFHNEQFF.

This clonotype was seen only a few times. V usage is TRBV20-1 and J usage is TRBJ2-1; D not certain. Trimming shortened V by 5 bases and J by 8 bases, and 16 bases separated the two germline ends. Germline-derived CDR1 and CDR2 are DFQATT and SNEGSKA (reference sequence). The CDR3 is made up of 13 amino acids. CDR3 sequence reads: CSASPRGPDEQFF. In DNA form, the CDR3 reads TGCAGTGCTTCCCCCCGCGGTCCCGATGAGCAGTTCTTC.

This clonotype appeared a few times. The chain links TRBV7-2 to TRBJ1-1; TRBD1 is a possible D gene (6 bases). The V gene's germline CDR1 is SGHTA and CDR2 FQGNSA. Trimming cost V 4 bases and J 10 bases, with 10 bases left between them. This CDR3 contains 11 residues. The CDR3 protein is CASSSGHGAFF. CDR3 DNA: TGTGCCAGCAGCTCGGGACACGGAGCTTTCTTT.

The J gene is TRBJ2-2, the V gene TRBV4-3; 16 nucleotides align to TRBD2. J lost 7 bases, V lost 6 bases, and 8 bases had no gene match. Germline CDR1 and CDR2: LGHNA and YSLEER. The CDR3 contains 17 residues. The CDR3 DNA reads as TGCGCCAGCAGGCCGGGACTAGCGGGGGGGCAGGTCGGGGAGCTGTTTTTT. This sequence encodes CASRPGLAGGQVGELFF.

This clonotype was observed a few times. The chain joins TRBV13 to TRBJ1-4; no definite D call. This CDR3 is built from 16 residues. Germline CDR1 PRHDT, CDR2 FYEKMQ (reference sequence). The germline V and J ends were trimmed by 5 bases and 3 bases, with 16 bases remaining between them. The CDR3, as DNA: TGTGCCAGCAGCGTCAGGAACAGCTACCCTAATGAAAAACTGTTTTTT. This gives the protein CASSVRNSYPNEKLFF.